The present TCR beta chain was sequenced within a study of T cell repertoires in cytomegalovirus infection (dated by TCRdb to between 2017 and 2020). About the full investigation: Recently identified HLA-C-restricted CMV epitopes, whose presentation resists viral immunomodulation, were targeted by peptide stimulations together with well-studied HLA-B-restricted epitopes. Donor HLA type was relevant to the analysis, as public TCR beta signatures indicated carriage of CMV infection together with the matching HLA type. General study outcomes and caveats: In both this cohort and an independent approximately 400-donor cohort, the cumulative frequency of public TCR beta family members distinguished carriers of CMV infection plus the relevant HLA type. The ex vivo response was dominated by HLA-C-restricted CMV-specific TCR beta clonotypes, which also provided the single most frequent clonotype in two of eight donors.

As regards this clonotype: This clone's antigen is unknown. No base quality information exists; no much larger clone differs at one position.

TCRdb names Illumina HiSeq 1500 as the instrument used. Using fastp at Q25 and MiXCR, TCRdb reprocessed the public reads and kept productive beta chains. Rows matching on CDR3 protein sequence are summarized as one entry with the most common DNA and genes. The sample table contains about 83,000 distinct CDR3 sequences; only one count was recorded for 20% to 30% of them. Together, the top ten hold roughly 45% of the sample. Reading the label with the study, this specimen's treatment or condition is: in vitro stimulation with specific CMV peptide epitopes to enrich CMV-specific T cells. The TCR was taken from a human donor in good health (CMV status not recorded). Some clones in this sample may be carry-over from other donors' samples. The sample was CD8+ T cells from cultured PBMCs, taken from culture after CMV antigen stimulation.

CDR3 loop: CASSQDTGGYEQYF. The bases read TGTGCCAGCAGCCAAGATACAGGGGGCTACGAGCAGTACTTC. The rearranged chain carries TRBV4-2 and TRBJ2-7; 8 middle bases align to TRBD1. The CDR1 and CDR2 encoded by the germline V gene are LGHNA and YNFKEQ. The germline V end is reduced by 0 bases and the J end by 3 bases; junction bases left unmatched: 1. CDR3 length: 14 amino acids, cysteine to phenylalanine. The only DNA kept is the CDR3, 42 bases in frame from the first base.